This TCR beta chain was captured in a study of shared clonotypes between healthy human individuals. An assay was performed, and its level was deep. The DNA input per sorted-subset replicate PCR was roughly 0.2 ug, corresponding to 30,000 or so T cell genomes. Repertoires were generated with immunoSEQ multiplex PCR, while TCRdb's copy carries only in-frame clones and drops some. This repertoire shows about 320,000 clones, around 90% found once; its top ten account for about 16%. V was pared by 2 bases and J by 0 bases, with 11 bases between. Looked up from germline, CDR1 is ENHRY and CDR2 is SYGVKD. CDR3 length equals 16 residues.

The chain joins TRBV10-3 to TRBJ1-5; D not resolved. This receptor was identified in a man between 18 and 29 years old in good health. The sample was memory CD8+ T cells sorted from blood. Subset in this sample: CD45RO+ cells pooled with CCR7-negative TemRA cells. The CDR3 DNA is TGTGCCATCAGTGAGACCGAGACTGATAGCAATCAGCCCCAGCATTTT. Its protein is CAISETETDSNQPQHF.